This T cell receptor (beta chain) appears in the sequencing data of a study of T cells after yellow fever vaccination. Whole-study findings and limits: Weaker, the secondary response had a peak occurring faster, on day 5 versus 15. High-abundance clonotypes from the bulk population could contaminate FACS-sorted repertoires. Clones that expanded after primary vaccination mostly reappeared after the booster (nearly 98% CD4, approximately 89% CD8).

The V gene end was trimmed by 3 bases and the J gene end by 7 bases; junction bases not matched to a gene: 4. Germline assignment: CDR1 SGHRS and CDR2 YFSETQ. The CDR3 is 13 amino acids. As regards this clonotype: The antigen is not known.

TCRdb analysed the 5' RACE reads with MiXCR anew, one entry per CDR3 protein. This sample yields roughly 160,000 distinct CDR3 sequences, of which 7% to 10% are seen a single time; around 35% belongs to the top ten. Sequences were derived from CD8+ T cells sorted from PBMCs, sampled 45 days after the yellow fever booster vaccination. The TCR comes from a man aged 18-30 years who received the YFV17D yellow fever vaccine. The chain is built from TRBV5-1 and TRBJ1-1; TRBD1 matches at 9 bases. In nucleotides, the CDR3 is TGCGCCAGCAGCTCACAGGGGGCGGTTGAAGCTTTCTTT. Translated, it gives CASSSQGAVEAFF.